These 23 T cell receptor beta chains came from one sample sequenced in a study of CD8+CD57+ T cells in acquired aplastic anemia. Genomic DNA served as template for TCR beta VDJ and CDR3 profiling. TCRdb fed the reads into MiXCR, producing one record per CDR3 protein. The sample has approximately 470,000 distinct CDR3 sequences; under 40% are singletons. The authors sequenced patients whose flow cytometry had shown CD8+CD57+ cell expansion. Sequenced sample: sorted CD4+, CD8+, or CD8+CD57+ T cells (not recorded which) from PBMCs. Receptor source: a human donor with aplastic anemia.

J is TRBJ2-7 and V is TRBV18; 7 bases map to TRBD1. CDR1 KGHSH and CDR2 LQKENI come from the germline V gene. CDR3 size: 15 residues. After removal of 3 bases from V and 1 base from J, the junction contained 6 bases not matched to a gene. CDR3 sequence: CASSPIPTGSYEQYF. CDR3 sequence (DNA): TGTGCCAGCTCACCTATCCCGACAGGGTCCTACGAGCAGTACTTC.

V is TRBV12-3 or TRBV12-4 and J is TRBJ1-1; perhaps TRBD1 as D (6 bases). The CDR3 is 15 amino acids. Deletions cut 7 bases from V and 0 bases from J, with 15 bases between. The CDR3, as DNA: TGTGCCAGCACCTTTGGACAGCTGATGAACACTGAAGCTTTCTTT. Amino acids: CASTFGQLMNTEAFF.

This clonotype came up a few times. In DNA, the CDR3 is TGCGCCAGCAGCCGACCTAGCGGGGCCAGGGAGACCCAGTACTTC. It encodes CASSRPSGARETQYF. V and J are TRBV4-1 and TRBJ2-5; 9 bases are shared with TRBD2. Trimming took 4 bases from V and 5 from J; bases not matched to a gene: 8. Germline V gene lookup returns CDR1 MGHRA and CDR2 YSYEKL. The CDR3 length is 15 residues.

The chain links TRBV29-1 to TRBJ1-1, with D unclear. Germline V lookup: CDR1 SQVTM, CDR2 ANQGSEA. Trimming cost V 0 bases and J 0 bases, with 11 bases left between them. This CDR3 has 15 amino acids. The CDR3 coding sequence is TGCAGCGTTGAAGATAGGGCGGGAGTGAACACTGAAGCTTTCTTT. This codes for CSVEDRAGVNTEAFF.

This clonotype turned up a few times. V gene TRBV9 combines with J gene TRBJ1-1; maybe TRBD1 (6 bases). The germline CDR1 and CDR2 sequences are SGDLS and YYNGEE. The ends were cut back, 4 bases at V and 7 bases at J, with 14 bases in the middle. This CDR3 has 13 amino acids. CDR3 DNA sequence: TGTGCCAGCAGCTCTAGGGGGAGGGATGAAGCTTTCTTT. It encodes CASSSRGRDEAFF.

This clonotype occurred many times. The chain employs TRBV19 and TRBJ2-1; 8 bases line up with TRBD1. J gave up 7 bases and V 6 bases, and 11 bases lay outside the gene matches. Germline V CDR1 and CDR2: LNHDA, SQIVND (reference sequence). The CDR3 loop spans 15 amino acids. CDR3 coding DNA: TGTGCCAGTAGGGAGCGACAGGGGATAGGGAATGAGCAGTTCTTC. It translates to CASRERQGIGNEQFF.

The gene calls are TRBV2 and TRBJ1-2, with 11 bases fitting TRBD1. The V gene's germline CDR1 is SNHLY and CDR2 FYNNEI. CDR3 length: 15 amino acids. The junction had 6 bases not matched to a gene; V was cut back by 5 bases and J by 4 bases. The CDR3, as DNA: TGTGCCAGCAGTTCCGGACAGGGGGCCGGCTATGGCTACACCTTC. Protein sequence: CASSSGQGAGYGYTF.

This clonotype was seen only a few times. The rearrangement joins TRBV12-3 or TRBV12-4 to TRBJ2-1; TRBD2 is a possible D gene (6 bases). Trimming stripped 9 bases from V and 5 bases from J, with 14 bases between. The CDR3 contains 13 residues. Here the CDR3 reads CARTGRYHNEQFF. For the CDR3, the DNA is TGTGCCAGAACCGGGAGATATCACAATGAGCAGTTCTTC.

The table lists this clonotype with a few counts. The chain is built from TRBV25-1 and TRBJ2-7, with D perhaps TRBD1 or TRBD2 (5 bases each). Trimming shortened V by 10 bases and J by 1 base, and 11 bases separated the two germline ends. The CDR3 has 12 amino acids. Germline V CDR1 and CDR2: MGHDK, SYGVNS. The CDR3 DNA sequence: TGTGCCACGGGGACGCGGTCCTACGAGCAGTACTTC. Its protein is CATGTRSYEQYF.

This clonotype appeared a few times. The V call is TRBV2, the J call TRBJ2-7; 11 bases agree with TRBD2. CDR3 size: 15 residues. Germline trimming cut 11 bases from V and 2 bases from J; bases unmatched to any gene: 11. From germline, CDR1 is SNHLY and CDR2 FYNNEI. CDR3 region: CAARARLAGTYEQYF. CDR3 nucleotide sequence: TGTGCCGCGCGAGCGAGACTAGCGGGGACCTACGAGCAGTACTTC.

This clonotype was counted only a few times. This rearrangement joins TRBV6-1 to TRBJ2-2; D is possibly TRBD1 (5 bases). Germline assignment: CDR1 MNHNS and CDR2 SASEGT. The length of the CDR3 is 13 residues. Trimming left V 4 bases short and J 5 bases short, with 8 bases between. CDR3 bases: TGTGCCAGCAGTGTAGGGGTTACCGGGGAGCTGTTTTTT. This sequence encodes CASSVGVTGELFF.

This clonotype was counted many times. The V and J genes are TRBV2 and TRBJ2-6, with unresolved D. Trimming pared 3 bases from V and 1 base from J, leaving 10 bases between. The CDR3 covers 16 residues. CDR1 is SNHLY, CDR2 FYNNEI, per germline. This CDR3 is CASSESLGSGANVLTF. The CDR3 nucleotides are TGTGCCAGCAGTGAGAGCTTGGGGTCTGGGGCCAACGTCCTGACTTTC.

This clonotype showed up many times. The chain uses TRBV20-1 and TRBJ2-7; the match to TRBD1 covers 7 bases. J was trimmed by 3 bases and V by 0 bases; bases with no gene match: 5. The CDR3 runs 14 residues. Germline assignment: CDR1 DFQATT and CDR2 SNEGSKA (reference sequence). The CDR3 region is CSAREDRSDYEQYF. The CDR3 DNA reads TGCAGTGCTAGAGAGGACAGGTCTGACTACGAGCAGTACTTC.

This chain joins TRBV15 and TRBJ1-1; D uncertain. Trimming cost V 1 base and J 4 bases, with 13 bases left between them. The CDR3 contains 15 residues. CDR1 and CDR2 from the germline V gene are LNHNV and YYDKDF (reference sequence). DNA for the CDR3: TGTGCCACCAGCAGAGGGGCGGGTTGGGGCACTGAAGCTTTCTTT. Translating it yields CATSRGAGWGTEAFF.

The chain has TRBV19 and TRBJ1-6; the match to TRBD1 covers 7 bases. Germline V CDR1 and CDR2: LNHDA, SQIVND (reference sequence). V lost 11 bases, J lost 2 bases, and 9 bases stayed unmatched. The CDR3 contains 15 residues. The CDR3 loop is CAWKGGETYNSPLHF. In nucleotides, the CDR3 is TGTGCCTGGAAAGGGGGCGAAACCTATAATTCACCCCTCCACTTT.

A word on this clonotype: A much larger clone differs by one base, so this may be a read error. The V call is TRBV3-1, the J call TRBJ1-1; D remains unclear. Per germline, CDR1 LGHDT and CDR2 YNNKEL (reference sequence). Trimming cost V 2 bases and J 4 bases, with 5 bases left between them. CDR3 size: 12 residues. The CDR3 region has the DNA TGTGCCAGCAGCCAATTAGGCACTGAAGCTTTCTTT. This encodes CASSQLGTEAFF.

This clonotype was seen many times. The chain has TRBV7-2 and TRBJ2-3; 13 bases match TRBD2. Germline assignment: CDR1 SGHTA and CDR2 FQGNSA. V lost 4 bases to trimming and J lost 3 bases; unmatched junction nucleotides: 4. The CDR3 runs 16 residues. For the CDR3, the DNA is TGTGCCAGCAGCTCCGGGACTAGCGGGGAGACAGATACGCAGTATTTT. As protein: CASSSGTSGETDTQYF.

The CDR3 DNA reads as TGCAGTGCTTCCCCCCCGGGTCCCACTGAAGCTTTCTTT. Its translation: CSASPPGPTEAFF. The rearrangement joins TRBV20-1 to TRBJ1-1; D is unclear. The CDR3 extends over 13 amino acids. The germline V gene has CDR1 DFQATT and CDR2 SNEGSKA (reference sequence). Trimming stripped 5 bases from V and 4 bases from J, with 14 bases between.

The chain carries TRBV29-1 and TRBJ2-3; TRBD2 is a possible D gene (6 bases). V was pared by 8 bases and J by 1 base, with 16 bases between. Per the germline V gene, CDR1 is SQVTM and CDR2 is ANQGSEA. The CDR3 runs to 14 residues. CDR3 in DNA: TGCAGCACATACGGGAGTGAGGGCACAGATACGCAGTATTTT. As protein: CSTYGSEGTDTQYF.

This clonotype was seen a few times. A read error may account for a junction end that differs from germline. The chain is built from TRBV7-7 and TRBJ2-1, with D perhaps assigned TRBD1 or TRBD2 (7 bases each). In germline, CDR1 is SSHAT, CDR2 FNYEAQ (reference sequence). There are 12 residues in the CDR3. CDR3 sequence (DNA): TGTGCTAGCAGGGGGGGTCACAATGAGCAGTTCTTC. Translating gives CASRGGHNEQFF.

The chain uses TRBV5-5 and TRBJ2-7; tentative D call: TRBD1 (5 bases). The V and J ends lost 5 bases and 2 bases respectively, with 14 bases between them. The CDR3 length is 14 residues. Germline CDR1 reads SGHKS; CDR2 reads YYEKEE (reference sequence). CDR3 coding DNA: TGTGCCAGCAGTACGGACATGGGCCCCTACGAGCAGTACTTC. Amino acids: CASSTDMGPYEQYF.

The chain links TRBV5-1 to TRBJ1-2; 8 nucleotides match TRBD1. The V segment lost 4 bases and the J segment 10 bases; nucleotides outside the gene matches: 12. The CDR3 consists of 14 residues. In germline, CDR1 is SGHRS, CDR2 YFSETQ. The CDR3: CASSLSRTGFDYTF. In DNA, the CDR3 is TGCGCCAGCAGCCTTTCACGGACAGGGTTTGACTACACCTTC.

The V and J genes are TRBV10-1 and TRBJ1-6; a weak D match, TRBD1 (5 bases). Trimming removed 4 bases from V and 2 bases from J, with 15 bases in between. The germline V gene encodes CDR1 WNHNN and CDR2 SYGVQD (reference sequence). The CDR3 runs to 17 residues. The CDR3 sequence is CASSGPGTSAYNSPLHF. CDR3 nucleotide sequence: TGCGCCAGCAGTGGGCCCGGGACTAGCGCCTATAATTCACCCCTCCACTTT.